The 18 T cell receptor beta chains below all came from one sample that was sequenced in a study of CD8+ T cells in alopecia areata. The authors extracted RNA and reverse transcribed it into cDNA as the sequencing template. Clones were read by immunoSEQ multiplex PCR, and TCRdb kept only the in-frame ones, dropping some. The sample contains about 150,000 clones, roughly 50% of which appear only once. The sample was CD4+ T cells sorted from blood. The receptors were gathered from a human donor in good health.

This clone has only a few counts. J is TRBJ2-2 and V is TRBV6-5; 10 nucleotides align to TRBD2. Trimming at V came to 4 bases and at J to 9 bases, leaving 8 bases not matched to a gene. The CDR3 spans 15 residues. Germline-derived CDR1 and CDR2 are MNHEY and SVGAGI. CDR3 sequence: CASSSRTSGPRELFF. Written as DNA, the CDR3 is TGTGCCAGCAGTTCCCGGACTAGCGGTCCCCGGGAGCTGTTTTTT.

This clone was counted a few times. This rearrangement joins TRBV30 to TRBJ2-3; D uncertain. The CDR3 contains 11 residues. V lost 2 bases to trimming and J lost 2 bases, with 2 bases between them. Germline CDR1 GTSNPN, CDR2 SVGIG (reference sequence). The CDR3 protein is CAWSITDTQYF. The CDR3 DNA reads as TGTGCCTGGAGTATCACAGATACGCAGTATTTT.

The J gene is TRBJ1-4, the V gene TRBV30; possible D gene TRBD1, 6 bases. V was clipped by 2 bases and J by 0 bases, with 13 bases between them. Germline V gene lookup returns CDR1 GTSNPN and CDR2 SVGIG (reference sequence). The CDR3 is 16 amino acids. This CDR3 is CAWSKLRTATNEKLFF. Here the CDR3 DNA reads TGTGCCTGGAGTAAGCTACGGACAGCAACTAATGAAAAACTGTTTTTT.

The chain joins TRBV6-6 to TRBJ1-2, with unresolved D. The CDR3 is 14 residues long. The V end was cut by 7 bases, the J end by 0 bases, with 12 bases between. The V gene's germline CDR1 is MNHNY and CDR2 SVGAGI (reference sequence). The CDR3 here is CASISRRANYGYTF. The DNA for the CDR3 is TGTGCCAGCATTTCCCGGAGAGCTAACTATGGCTACACCTTC.

The chain joins TRBV6-5 to TRBJ1-2; TRBD1 matches 9 bases. CDR1 MNHEY and CDR2 SVGAGI come from the germline V gene. The V gene end was trimmed by 8 bases and the J gene end by 8 bases; junction bases not matched to a gene: 6. This CDR3 is built from 12 residues. The chain's CDR3 is CASGQGFQGYTF. The CDR3 DNA follows: TGTGCCAGCGGACAGGGGTTTCAAGGCTACACCTTC.

This chain uses TRBV7-2 with TRBJ2-4, with TRBD1 as a possible D gene (5 bases). The germline V gene encodes CDR1 SGHTA and CDR2 FQGNSA. The V gene lost 3 bases and the J gene lost 5 bases, with 8 bases spanning the gap. CDR3 length: 13 amino acids. CDR3 in DNA: TGTGCCAGCAGCTTTGGACAACAAAACATTCAGTACTTC. Amino acids: CASSFGQQNIQYF. Filled out from reference TRBV7-2 and TRBJ2-4, the complete variable domain reads GAGVSQSPSNKVTEKGKDVELRCDPISGHTALYWYRQSLGQGLEFLIYFQGNSAPDKSGLPSDRFSAERTGGSVSTLTIQRTQQEDSAVYLCASSFGQQNIQYFGAGTRLSVL.

The chain couples TRBV28 to TRBJ2-7; TRBD1 matches at 10 bases. The CDR3 loop spans 15 amino acids. V was pared by 5 bases and J by 7 bases, with 11 bases of the junction left unmatched. Germline loops: CDR1 MDHEN, CDR2 SYDVKM. The CDR3 spells CASSATGTGEFEQYF. CDR3 bases: TGTGCCAGCAGTGCAACCGGGACAGGGGAATTTGAGCAGTACTTC. Drawing the rest from reference TRBV28 and TRBJ2-7, the complete variable domain is DVKVTQSSRYLVKRTGEKVFLECVQDMDHENMFWYRQDPGLGLRLIYFSYDVKMKEKGDIPEGYSVSREKKERFSLILESASTNQTSMYLCASSATGTGEFEQYFGPGTRLTVT.

The chain couples TRBV5-4 to TRBJ2-3; 10 nucleotides match TRBD2. The CDR3 contains 15 residues. The germline V gene has CDR1 SGHNT and CDR2 YYREEE (reference sequence). J gave up 6 bases and V 4 bases, and 8 bases lay outside the gene matches. CDR3 sequence: CASSPSGSGPDTQYF. CDR3 DNA sequence: TGTGCCAGCAGCCCTAGCGGGAGCGGCCCGGATACGCAGTATTTT.

The V call is TRBV29-1, the J call TRBJ1-1, with D unresolved. Between the trimmed V and J ends, which lost 8 bases and 1 base, there was a span of 14 bases. Germline loops: CDR1 SQVTM, CDR2 ANQGSEA. The CDR3 runs to 13 residues. CDR3 sequence (DNA): TGCAGCACCCAGACTCACCGGAACACTGAAGCTTTCTTT. Translated, it gives CSTQTHRNTEAFF.

The CDR3 is CASSGNRGGTEAFF. In nucleotides, the CDR3 is TGTGCCAGCAGCGGGAATCGGGGGGGCACTGAAGCTTTCTTT. The chain carries TRBV6-5 and TRBJ1-1; tentatively, D is TRBD1 (5 bases). CDR1 is MNHEY and CDR2 is SVGAGI in the germline V gene. The CDR3 runs 14 residues. The ends were cut back, 6 bases at V and 4 bases at J, with 15 bases in the middle.

The chain joins TRBV29-1 to TRBJ1-1; D possibly corresponds to TRBD1 (5 bases). There are 13 residues in the CDR3. Germline V gene data show CDR1 as SQVTM and CDR2 as ANQGSEA. Trimming took 6 bases from V and 7 from J, leaving 18 bases between them. The CDR3 DNA sequence: TGCAGCGTCCCGGACGGATGGAGGGGTGAAGCTTTCTTT. Translated, it gives CSVPDGWRGEAFF.

The chain carries TRBV29-1 and TRBJ2-1, with D tentatively TRBD2 (6 bases). CDR1 is SQVTM, CDR2 ANQGSEA, per germline. This CDR3 spans 11 amino acids. V was pared by 8 bases and J by 8 bases, with 13 bases between. The CDR3, as DNA: TGCAGCTTCCTACTAGCCCATGAGCAGTTCTTC. Its protein is CSFLLAHEQFF.

The chain uses TRBV4-2 and TRBJ1-1; no firm D call. With 3 bases removed from V and 0 bases from J, the gap between germline ends came to 14 bases. Germline V gene sequence: CDR1 LGHNA, CDR2 YNFKEQ. The CDR3 is 16 residues long. The CDR3 spells CASSQLRGSMNTEAFF. The CDR3 DNA sequence: TGTGCCAGCAGCCAGTTACGGGGATCGATGAACACTGAAGCTTTCTTT.

The chain employs TRBV2 and TRBJ2-7; the D gene is possibly TRBD2 (5 bases). With 5 bases removed from V and 6 bases from J, the gap between germline ends came to 17 bases. CDR1 is SNHLY, CDR2 FYNNEI, per germline. This CDR3 is built from 14 residues. CDR3 in amino acids: CASSLNNESGEQYF. The CDR3 coding sequence is TGTGCCAGCAGTCTGAATAACGAAAGCGGCGAGCAGTACTTC.

The chain uses TRBV7-8 and TRBJ2-1; 7 bases agree with TRBD1. This CDR3 is built from 16 residues. CDR1 and CDR2 (germline): SGHVS, FQNEAQ. V was pared by 5 bases and J by 12 bases, with 19 bases of the junction left unmatched. This CDR3 reads CASSRDRDSLTEGQFF. The CDR3 coding sequence is TGTGCCAGCAGCAGAGACCGGGACAGCCTCACCGAGGGGCAGTTCTTC.

The chain carries TRBV29-1 and TRBJ2-7; 8 bases line up with TRBD1. The CDR3 spans 14 residues. Trimming at V came to 6 bases and at J to 5 bases, leaving 12 bases not matched to a gene. Germline assignment: CDR1 SQVTM and CDR2 ANQGSEA. Here the CDR3 DNA reads TGCAGCGTAGCCCCCAGGGGGCGGATCCACGAGCAGTACTTC. Its protein is CSVAPRGRIHEQYF.

The chain uses TRBV2 and TRBJ2-4; D is possibly TRBD1 or TRBD2 (5 bases each). The germline CDR1 and CDR2 sequences are SNHLY and FYNNEI. This CDR3 contains 14 residues. V was cut by 8 bases and J by 0 bases, with 11 bases left in between. The CDR3 region is CASVPGLAKNIQYF. The CDR3 DNA reads TGTGCCAGCGTTCCGGGGCTAGCCAAAAACATTCAGTACTTC.

This clone was seen a few times. This rearrangement joins TRBV29-1 to TRBJ2-1; 7 bases are a match to TRBD1. J gave up 7 bases and V 4 bases, and 13 bases lay outside the gene matches. The CDR3 is 15 amino acids. CDR1 and CDR2 (germline): SQVTM, ANQGSEA. The CDR3 spells CSVGGSLARGNEQFF. The CDR3 bases are TGCAGCGTTGGTGGTTCTTTGGCCAGGGGGAATGAGCAGTTCTTC.